The rows below give T cell receptor beta chains drawn from one sample of a study of T cell changes during pregnancy in multiple sclerosis. Clones were sequenced by immunoSEQ multiplex PCR, and TCRdb holds only the in-frame ones, with some missing. The sample records about 70,000 clones, about 94% being singletons. This sample comprised peripheral blood, obtained in the third trimester of pregnancy. Every receptor here comes from a female donor with multiple sclerosis, enrolled in a pregnancy study. CDR3s include the opening cysteine and the closing phenylalanine or tryptophan. The D gene is left open where the match is weak. Size is omitted from some rows. Given values are once, few, many or a class for expanded clones.

-,TRBV7-2,TRBJ2-6,-,TGTGCCAGCAGCCAAACAGGGTCTGGGGCCAACGTCCTGACTTTC,CASSQTGSGANVLTF
-,TRBV5-6,TRBJ2-5,TRBD2,TGTGCCAGCAGCATAGCACTAGCGGGGGTCCAAGAGACCCAGTACTTC,CASSIALAGVQETQYF
-,TRBV7-2,TRBJ2-1,TRBD2,TGTGCCAGCACCTTCGGGGGGGCCGGTCGAAATGAGCAGTTCTTC,CASTFGGAGRNEQFF
-,TRBV11-1,TRBJ2-7,TRBD2,TGTGCCAGCAGCCCTCCGCCGGGACTAGCGGCCTCCTACGAGCAGTACTTC,CASSPPPGLAASYEQYF
-,TRBV4-2,TRBJ2-3,TRBD2,TGTGCCAGCAGCCAACTCCGGGGGGGCCAAGATACGCAGTATTTT,CASSQLRGGQDTQYF
-,TRBV29-1,TRBJ2-7,-,TGCAGCGTTGAAGATTTCCCTAACCCCGAGCAGTACTTC,CSVEDFPNPEQYF
-,TRBV6-5,TRBJ2-1,TRBD2,TGTGCCAGCGGAACTAGCGGGGGGGCCAATGAGCAGTTCTTC,CASGTSGGANEQFF
-,TRBV9,TRBJ2-7,-,TGTGCCAGCAGCAAGACGGTCAGCGGGCCCGACTACGAGCAGTACTTC,CASSKTVSGPDYEQYF
-,TRBV6-5,TRBJ2-2,-,TGTGCCAGCCTCCGGCGACAAAACACCGGGGAGCTGTTTTTT,CASLRRQNTGELFF
few,TRBV5-4,TRBJ1-6,-,TGTGCCAGCAGCTCGCGGAACTCTCCCGTTAATTCACCCCTCCACTTT,CASSSRNSPVNSPLHF
-,TRBV19,TRBJ1-5,TRBD1,TGTGCCAGTACACCGGGACAGGGGGCCAATCAGCCCCAGCATTTT,CASTPGQGANQPQHF
once,TRBV7-9,TRBJ2-3,-,TGTGCCAGCAGCCCTAAGTCCTTCCCCACAGATACGCAGTATTTT,CASSPKSFPTDTQYF
-,TRBV11-2,TRBJ2-7,-,TGTGCCAGCAGCTTCCTTTCGGCAGGTCACTCCTACGAGCAGTACTTC,CASSFLSAGHSYEQYF
-,TRBV6-5,TRBJ1-1,-,TGTGCCAGCAGTTACGTCGGTAACAGGAACACTGAAGCTTTCTTT,CASSYVGNRNTEAFF